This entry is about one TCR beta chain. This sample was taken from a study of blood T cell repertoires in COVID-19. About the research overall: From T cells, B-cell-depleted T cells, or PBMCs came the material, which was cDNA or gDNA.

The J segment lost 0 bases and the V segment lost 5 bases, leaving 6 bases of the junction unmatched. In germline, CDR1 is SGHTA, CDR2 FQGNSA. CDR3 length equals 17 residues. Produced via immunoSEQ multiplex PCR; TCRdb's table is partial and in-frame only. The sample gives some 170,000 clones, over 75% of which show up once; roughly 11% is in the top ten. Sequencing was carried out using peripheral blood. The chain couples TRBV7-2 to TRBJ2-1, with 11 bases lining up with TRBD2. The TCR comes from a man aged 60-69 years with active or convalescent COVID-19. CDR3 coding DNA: TGTGCCAGCAGCCAATCCGGGACTAGCGGCTCCTACAATGAGCAGTTCTTC. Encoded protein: CASSQSGTSGSYNEQFF.